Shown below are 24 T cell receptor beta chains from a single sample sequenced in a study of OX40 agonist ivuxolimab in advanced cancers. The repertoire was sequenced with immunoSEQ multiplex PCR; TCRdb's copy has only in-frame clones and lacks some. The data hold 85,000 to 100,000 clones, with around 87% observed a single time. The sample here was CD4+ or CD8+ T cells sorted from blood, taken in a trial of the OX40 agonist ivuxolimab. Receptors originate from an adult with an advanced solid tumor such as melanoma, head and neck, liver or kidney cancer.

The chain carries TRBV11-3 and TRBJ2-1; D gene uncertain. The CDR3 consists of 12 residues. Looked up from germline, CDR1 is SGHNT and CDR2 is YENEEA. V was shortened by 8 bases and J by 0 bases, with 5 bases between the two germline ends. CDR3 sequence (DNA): TGTGCCAGCGGCCCCTCCTACAATGAGCAGTTCTTC. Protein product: CASGPSYNEQFF.

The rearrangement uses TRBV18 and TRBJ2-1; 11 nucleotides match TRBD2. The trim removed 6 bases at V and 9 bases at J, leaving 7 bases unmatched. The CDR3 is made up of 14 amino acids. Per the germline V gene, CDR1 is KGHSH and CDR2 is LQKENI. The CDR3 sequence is CASSPSGRSVEQFF. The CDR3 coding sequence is TGTGCCAGCTCGCCTAGCGGGAGGTCGGTTGAGCAGTTCTTC.

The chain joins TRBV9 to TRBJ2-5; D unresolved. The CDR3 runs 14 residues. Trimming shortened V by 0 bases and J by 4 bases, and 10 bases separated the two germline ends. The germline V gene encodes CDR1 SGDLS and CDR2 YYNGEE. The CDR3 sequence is CASSVGPRGETQYF. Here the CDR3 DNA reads TGTGCCAGCAGCGTAGGGCCGAGAGGAGAGACCCAGTACTTC.

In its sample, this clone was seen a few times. The CDR3 nucleotides read TGTGCCAGCAGCTTAGTCTCGAGGGGCCATAGCAATCAGCCCCAGCATTTT. Translation gives CASSLVSRGHSNQPQHF. The chain is built from TRBV7-2 and TRBJ1-5; D might be TRBD1 (5 bases). CDR3 size: 17 residues. CDR1 is SGHTA and CDR2 is FQGNSA in the germline V gene. The ends were cut back, 1 base at V and 0 bases at J, with 13 bases in the middle.

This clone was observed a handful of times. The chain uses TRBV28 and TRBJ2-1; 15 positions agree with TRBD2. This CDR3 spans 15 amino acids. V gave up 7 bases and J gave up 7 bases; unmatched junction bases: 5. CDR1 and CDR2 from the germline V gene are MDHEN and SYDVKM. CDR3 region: CASNSGTSGRNEQFF. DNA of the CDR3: TGTGCCAGCAATTCCGGGACTAGCGGGAGGAATGAGCAGTTCTTC.

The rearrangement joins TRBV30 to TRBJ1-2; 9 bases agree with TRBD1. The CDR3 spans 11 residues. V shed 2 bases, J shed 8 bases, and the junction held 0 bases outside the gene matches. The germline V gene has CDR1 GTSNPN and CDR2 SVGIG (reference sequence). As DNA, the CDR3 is TGTGCCTGGAGTACAGGGGGCGGCTACACCTTC. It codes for CAWSTGGGYTF.

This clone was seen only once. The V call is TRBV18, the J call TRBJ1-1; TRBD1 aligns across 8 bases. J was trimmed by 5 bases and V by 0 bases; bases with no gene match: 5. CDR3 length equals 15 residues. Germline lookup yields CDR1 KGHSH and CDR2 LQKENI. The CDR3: CASSPPRTGRTEAFF. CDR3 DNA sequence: TGTGCCAGCTCACCACCTCGGACAGGGAGGACTGAAGCTTTCTTT.

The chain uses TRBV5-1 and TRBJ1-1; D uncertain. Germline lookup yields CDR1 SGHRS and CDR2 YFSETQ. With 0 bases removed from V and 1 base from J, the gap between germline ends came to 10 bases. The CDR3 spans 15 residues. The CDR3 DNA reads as TGCGCCAGCAGCTTGGTCGGCCGTCGGAACACTGAAGCTTTCTTT. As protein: CASSLVGRRNTEAFF.

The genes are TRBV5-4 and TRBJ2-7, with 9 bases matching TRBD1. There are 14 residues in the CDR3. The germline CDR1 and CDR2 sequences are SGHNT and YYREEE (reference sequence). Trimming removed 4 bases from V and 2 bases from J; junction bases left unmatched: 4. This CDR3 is CASSMTGGAYEQYV. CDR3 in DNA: TGTGCCAGCAGCATGACAGGGGGGGCCTACGAGCAGTACGTC.

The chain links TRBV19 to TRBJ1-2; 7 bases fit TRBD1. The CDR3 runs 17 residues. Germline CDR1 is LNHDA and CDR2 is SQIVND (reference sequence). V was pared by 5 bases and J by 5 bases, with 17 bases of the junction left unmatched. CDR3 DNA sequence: TGTGCCAGTAGTCACCACGGGACAGCCCAAACCTTATATGGCTACACCTTC. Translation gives CASSHHGTAQTLYGYTF.

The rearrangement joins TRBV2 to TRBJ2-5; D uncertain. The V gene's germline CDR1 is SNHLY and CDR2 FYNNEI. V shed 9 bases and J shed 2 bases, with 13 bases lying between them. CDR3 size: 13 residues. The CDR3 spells CASRRSLQETQYF. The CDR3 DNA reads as TGTGCCAGTAGGCGGAGCCTACAAGAGACCCAGTACTTC.

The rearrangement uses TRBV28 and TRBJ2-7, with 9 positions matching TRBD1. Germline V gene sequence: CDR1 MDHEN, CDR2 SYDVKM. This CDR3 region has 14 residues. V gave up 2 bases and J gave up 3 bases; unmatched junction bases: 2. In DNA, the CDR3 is TGTGCCAGCAGTTTACCGGGACAGGGCTACGAGCAGTACTTC. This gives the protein CASSLPGQGYEQYF.

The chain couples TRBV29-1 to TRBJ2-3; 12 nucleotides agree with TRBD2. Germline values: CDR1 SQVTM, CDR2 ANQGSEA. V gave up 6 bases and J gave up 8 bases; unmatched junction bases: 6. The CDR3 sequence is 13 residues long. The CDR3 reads CSVSTSGSATQYF. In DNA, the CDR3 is TGCAGCGTGTCGACTAGCGGGAGTGCTACGCAGTATTTT.

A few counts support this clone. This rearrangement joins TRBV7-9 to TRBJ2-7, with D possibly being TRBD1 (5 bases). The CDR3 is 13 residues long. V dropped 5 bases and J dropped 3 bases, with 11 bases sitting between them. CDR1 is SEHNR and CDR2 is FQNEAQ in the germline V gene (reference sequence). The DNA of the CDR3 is TGTGCCAGCAGCGTAGGGGTGTACTACGAGCAGTACTTC. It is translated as CASSVGVYYEQYF. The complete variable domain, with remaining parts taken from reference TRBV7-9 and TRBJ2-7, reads DTGVSQNPRHKITKRGQNVTFRCDPISEHNRLYWYRQTLGQGPEFLTYFQNEAQLEKSRLLSDRFSAERPKGSFSTLEIQRTEQGDSAMYLCASSVGVYYEQYFGPGTRLTVT.

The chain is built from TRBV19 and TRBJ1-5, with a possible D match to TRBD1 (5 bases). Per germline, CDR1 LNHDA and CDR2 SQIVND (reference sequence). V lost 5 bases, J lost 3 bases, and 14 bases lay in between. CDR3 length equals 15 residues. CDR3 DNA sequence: TGTGCCAGTAGTCAAACCGGGACCTTCAATCAGCCCCAGCATTTT. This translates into CASSQTGTFNQPQHF.

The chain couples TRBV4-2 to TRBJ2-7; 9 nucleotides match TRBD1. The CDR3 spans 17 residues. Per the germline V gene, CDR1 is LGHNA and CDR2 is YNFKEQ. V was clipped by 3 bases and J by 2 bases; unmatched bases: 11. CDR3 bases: TGTGCCAGCAGCCACCCTATTGAGACAGGGGGTACCTACGAGCAGTACTTC. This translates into CASSHPIETGGTYEQYF.

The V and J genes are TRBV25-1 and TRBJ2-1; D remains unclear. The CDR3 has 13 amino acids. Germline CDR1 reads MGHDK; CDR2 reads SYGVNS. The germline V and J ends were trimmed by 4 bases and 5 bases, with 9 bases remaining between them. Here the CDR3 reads CASSATNNNEQFF. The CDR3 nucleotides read TGTGCCAGCAGTGCGACAAATAACAATGAGCAGTTCTTC.

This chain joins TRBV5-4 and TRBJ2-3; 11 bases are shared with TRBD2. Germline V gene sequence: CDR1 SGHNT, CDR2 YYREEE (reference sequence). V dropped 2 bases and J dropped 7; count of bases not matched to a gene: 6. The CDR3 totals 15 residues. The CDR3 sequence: CASSFLAGGVNTQYF. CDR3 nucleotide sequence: TGTGCCAGCAGCTTTTTAGCGGGAGGGGTAAATACGCAGTATTTT.

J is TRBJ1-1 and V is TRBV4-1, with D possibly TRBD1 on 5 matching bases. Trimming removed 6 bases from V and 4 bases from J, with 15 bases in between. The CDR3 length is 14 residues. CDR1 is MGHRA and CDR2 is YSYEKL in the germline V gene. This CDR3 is CASSIPGGFTEAFF. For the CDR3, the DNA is TGCGCCAGCAGTATACCCGGGGGATTCACTGAAGCTTTCTTT.

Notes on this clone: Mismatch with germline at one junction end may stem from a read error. The CDR3 reads CASSSPISDTQYF. For the CDR3, the DNA is TGTGCCAGCTCATCACCCATCTCAGATACGCAGTATTTT. The chain employs TRBV18 and TRBJ2-3; unclear D gene. The germline gives CDR1 KGHSH, CDR2 LQKENI. The CDR3 length is 13 residues.

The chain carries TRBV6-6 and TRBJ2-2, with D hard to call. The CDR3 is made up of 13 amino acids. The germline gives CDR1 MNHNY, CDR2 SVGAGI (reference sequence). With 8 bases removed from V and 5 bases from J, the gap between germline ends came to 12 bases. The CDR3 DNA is TGTGCCAGCGTCAAACATGGAACCGGGGAGCTGTTTTTT. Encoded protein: CASVKHGTGELFF.

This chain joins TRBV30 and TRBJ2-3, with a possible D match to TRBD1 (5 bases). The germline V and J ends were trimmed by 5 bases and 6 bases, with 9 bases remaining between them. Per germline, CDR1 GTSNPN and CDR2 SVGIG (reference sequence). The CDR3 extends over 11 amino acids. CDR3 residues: CAWVRVDTQYF. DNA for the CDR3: TGTGCCTGGGTCAGGGTGGATACGCAGTATTTT.

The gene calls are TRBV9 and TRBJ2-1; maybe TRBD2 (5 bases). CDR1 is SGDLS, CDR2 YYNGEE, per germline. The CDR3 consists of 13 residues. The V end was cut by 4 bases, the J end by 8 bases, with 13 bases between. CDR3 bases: TGTGCCAGCAGCTCGCCCGGGGTCGATGAGCAGTTCTTC. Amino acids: CASSSPGVDEQFF.

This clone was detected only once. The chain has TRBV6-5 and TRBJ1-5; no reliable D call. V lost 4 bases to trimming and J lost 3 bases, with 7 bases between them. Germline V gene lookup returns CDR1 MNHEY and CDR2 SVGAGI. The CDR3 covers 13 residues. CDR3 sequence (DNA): TGTGCCAGCAGTTCCGACCCCAATCAGCCCCAGCATTTT. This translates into CASSSDPNQPQHF.